This T cell receptor (beta chain) was captured in a study of naive CD8 T cells in extremely preterm neonates (TCRdb year 2017). A note on the overall study: The study compared the TCRbeta CDR3 repertoires of sorted naive CD8+ T cells among four age groups: extremely preterm neonates, term neonates, young children and adults.

A note on this clone: Its specific antigen is unknown. Base qualities are not at hand, and no much larger clone is one base apart.

The V and J ends are trimmed by 0 bases and 2 bases, leaving 5 bases between them. The CDR3, from cysteine to phenylalanine, totals 13 residues. Only the CDR3 DNA is retained, 39 bases long and in frame from the first base. According to the germline V gene, CDR1 reads SGHRS and CDR2 reads YFSETQ. Preterm samples came from a handful of extremely preterm deliveries at 23-27 weeks of gestation. The study left out pregnancies involving fetal demise, active maternal HSV infection or known maternal HIV infection. A FACSAria III cell sorter was used to sort live, Annexin V-negative naive CD8+ T cells (CD3+CD8+CD45RA+CCR7+). Per sample, between roughly 19,000 and 100,000 naive CD8+ T cells were obtained by sorting. Mixed venous-arterial cord blood was collected with preassembled standardized sampling kits. Cord blood was kept at room temperature and processed within 4 hours of collection. Ficoll-Paque density gradient centrifugation was used to isolate mononuclear cells from diluted blood. Before sorting, mononuclear cells were cryopreserved in about 10% DMSO with around 90% FBS and kept in long-term storage at -150 degrees C. Annexin V and antibodies against CD3, CD8, CCR7 and CD45RA were used to stain the thawed cells. Genomic DNA was extracted from snap-frozen sorted cell pellets with the DNeasy Blood and Tissue Kit.

A two-step, bias-controlled multiplex PCR was used to amplify TCRbeta CDR3 regions from genomic DNA. Primers specific for every TRBV and TRBJ gene segment were included in the multiplex PCR. TCRbeta repertoire data were generated with the immunoSEQ Assay. The published analysis was carried out like this. A relative-frequency ratio and a modified nearest-neighbor algorithm were applied to filter and cluster reads so that closely related sequences were merged. IMGT annotation was followed for the assignment of V, D and J genes to CDR3 sequences. Template counts were corrected for PCR amplification bias and quantified by comparison with synthetic TCR CDR3 analog sequences. Only unique productive sequences, defined as in-frame CDR3 sequences without stop codons, were included in the analyses. The immunoSEQ Analyzer software was used to calculate clonality, defined as 1 minus Pielou's evenness, and iChao1 richness. Statistical testing was performed in JMP, using Student's t-test or a non-parametric test depending on Shapiro-Wilk normality results. TCRdb retrieved this table from immuneACCESS and kept in-frame rearrangements only. Not all clones are present; in checked studies, unresolved V genes account for under half, and no reason is known for the remainder. V, J and clone size were drawn from that table, and D and trimming were deduced from the DNA. The sample profile shows around 25,000 clones; more than 70% of them were found once. Approximately 1% of the sample is held by the ten biggest clonotypes.

Study-wide conclusions, independent of this receptor: A higher proportion of shared CDR3 nucleotide sequences was found in preterm neonates (2.7%) than in term neonates (around 0.4%), young children (roughly 0.03%) and adults (approximately 0.01%). Preterm neonates had significantly lower iChao1 richness than all other age groups (p < 0.05) and an even clone distribution, indicating a less rich repertoire. As limitations, the authors pointed to a small sample size and variable productive template counts among preterm samples. Preterm CDR3s were shorter, with fewer N additions and less junctional trimming, and were closer to germline than those of older groups. To track T cell development within individuals, the authors urged prospective longitudinal studies of preterm and term neonates.

Sequencing input: naive CD8+ T cells from cord blood. The V and J genes are TRBV5-1 and TRBJ1-2; the D gene assignment is ambiguous. The TCR comes from a boy who was born preterm. The DNA reads as follows: TGCGCCAGCAGCTTGGGCGCCAACTATGGCTACACCTTC. The encoded protein is CASSLGANYGYTF.